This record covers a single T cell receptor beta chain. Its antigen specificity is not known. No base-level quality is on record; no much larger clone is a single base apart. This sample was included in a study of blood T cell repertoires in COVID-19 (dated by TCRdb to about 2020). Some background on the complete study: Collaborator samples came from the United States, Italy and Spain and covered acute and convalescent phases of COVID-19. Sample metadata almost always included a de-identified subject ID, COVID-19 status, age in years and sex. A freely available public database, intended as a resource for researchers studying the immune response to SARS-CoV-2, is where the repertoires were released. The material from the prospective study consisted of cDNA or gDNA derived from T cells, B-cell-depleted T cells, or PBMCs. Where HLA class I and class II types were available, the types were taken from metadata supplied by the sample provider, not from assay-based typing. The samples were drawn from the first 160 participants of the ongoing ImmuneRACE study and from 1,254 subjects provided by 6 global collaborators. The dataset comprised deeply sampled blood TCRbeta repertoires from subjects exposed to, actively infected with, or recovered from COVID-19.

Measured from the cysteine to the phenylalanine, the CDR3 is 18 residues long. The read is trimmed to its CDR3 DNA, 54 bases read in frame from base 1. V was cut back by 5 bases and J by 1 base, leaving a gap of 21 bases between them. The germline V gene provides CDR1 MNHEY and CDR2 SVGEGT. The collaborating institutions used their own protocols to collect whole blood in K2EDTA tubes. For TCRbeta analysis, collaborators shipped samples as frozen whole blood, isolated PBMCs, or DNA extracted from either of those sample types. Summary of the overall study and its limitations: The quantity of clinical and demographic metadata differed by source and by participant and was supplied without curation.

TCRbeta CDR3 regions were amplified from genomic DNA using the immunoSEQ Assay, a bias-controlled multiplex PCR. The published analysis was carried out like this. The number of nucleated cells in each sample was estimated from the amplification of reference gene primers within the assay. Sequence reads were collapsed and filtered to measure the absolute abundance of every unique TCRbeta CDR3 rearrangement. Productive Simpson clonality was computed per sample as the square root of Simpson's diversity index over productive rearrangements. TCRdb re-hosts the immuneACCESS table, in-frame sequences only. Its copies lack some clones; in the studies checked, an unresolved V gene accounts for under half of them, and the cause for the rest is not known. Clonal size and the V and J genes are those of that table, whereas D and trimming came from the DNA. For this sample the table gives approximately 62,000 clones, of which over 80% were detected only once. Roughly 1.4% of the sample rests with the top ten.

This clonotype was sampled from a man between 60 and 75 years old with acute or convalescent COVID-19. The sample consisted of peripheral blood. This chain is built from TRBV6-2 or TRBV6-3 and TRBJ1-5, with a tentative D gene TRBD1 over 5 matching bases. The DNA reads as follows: TGTGCCAGCAGTCTCTTTTTGGGGCCGGCCCTAAGCAATCAGCCCCAGCATTTT. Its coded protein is CASSLFLGPALSNQPQHF.